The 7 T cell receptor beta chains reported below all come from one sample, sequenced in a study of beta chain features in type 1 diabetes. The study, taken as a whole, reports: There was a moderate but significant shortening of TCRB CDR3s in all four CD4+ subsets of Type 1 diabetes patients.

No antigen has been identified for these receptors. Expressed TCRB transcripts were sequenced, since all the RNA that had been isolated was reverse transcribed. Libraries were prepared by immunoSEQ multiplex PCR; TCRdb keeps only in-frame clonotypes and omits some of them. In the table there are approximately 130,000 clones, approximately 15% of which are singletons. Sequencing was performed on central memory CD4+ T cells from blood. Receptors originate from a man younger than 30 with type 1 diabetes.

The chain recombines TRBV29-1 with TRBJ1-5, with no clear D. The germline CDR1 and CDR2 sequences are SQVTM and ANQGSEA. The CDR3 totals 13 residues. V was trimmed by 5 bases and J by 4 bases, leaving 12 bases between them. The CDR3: CSVKSELNQPQHF. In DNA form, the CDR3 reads TGCAGCGTTAAGTCGGAGCTTAATCAGCCCCAGCATTTT.

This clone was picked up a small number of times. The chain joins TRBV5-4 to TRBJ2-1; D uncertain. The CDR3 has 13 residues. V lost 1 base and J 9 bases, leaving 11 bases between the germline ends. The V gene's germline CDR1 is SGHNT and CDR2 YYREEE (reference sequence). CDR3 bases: TGTGCCAGCAGCTTGAGTTTAGCCAGTGAGCAGTTCTTC. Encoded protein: CASSLSLASEQFF.

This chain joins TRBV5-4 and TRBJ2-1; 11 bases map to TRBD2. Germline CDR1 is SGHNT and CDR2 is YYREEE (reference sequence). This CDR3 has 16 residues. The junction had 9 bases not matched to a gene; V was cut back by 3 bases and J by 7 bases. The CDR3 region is CASSSTSGSKKNEQFF. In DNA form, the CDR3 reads TGTGCCAGCAGCTCCACTAGCGGGAGTAAAAAAAATGAGCAGTTCTTC.

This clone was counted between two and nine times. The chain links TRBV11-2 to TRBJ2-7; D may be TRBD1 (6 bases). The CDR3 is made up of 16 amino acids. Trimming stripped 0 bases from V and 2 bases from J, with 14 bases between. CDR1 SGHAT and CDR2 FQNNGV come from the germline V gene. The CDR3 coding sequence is TGTGCCAGCAGCTTAGAGGCGGACAGACGAACCTACGAGCAGTACTTC. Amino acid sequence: CASSLEADRRTYEQYF.

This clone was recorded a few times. CDR3 sequence: CSVVGTGDLGEQYF. The CDR3 DNA follows: TGCAGCGTTGTGGGAACAGGGGACTTGGGTGAGCAGTACTTC. The genes are TRBV29-1 and TRBJ2-7, with a tentative D call TRBD1 (7 bases). There are 14 residues in the CDR3. CDR1 SQVTM and CDR2 ANQGSEA come from the germline V gene. V lost 4 bases and J 7 bases, leaving 20 bases between the germline ends.

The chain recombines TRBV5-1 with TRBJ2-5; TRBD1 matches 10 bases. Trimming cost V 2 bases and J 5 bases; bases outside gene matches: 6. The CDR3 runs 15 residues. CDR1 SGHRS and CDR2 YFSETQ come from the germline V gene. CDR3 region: CASSFLTDRGETQYF. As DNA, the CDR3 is TGCGCCAGCAGCTTTTTAACGGACAGGGGGGAGACCCAGTACTTC. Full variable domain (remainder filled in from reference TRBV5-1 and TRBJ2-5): KAGVTQTPRYLIKTRGQQVTLSCSPISGHRSVSWYQQTPGQGLQFLFEYFSETQRNKGNFPGRFSGRQFSNSRSEMNVSTLELGDSALYLCASSFLTDRGETQYFGPGTRLLVL.

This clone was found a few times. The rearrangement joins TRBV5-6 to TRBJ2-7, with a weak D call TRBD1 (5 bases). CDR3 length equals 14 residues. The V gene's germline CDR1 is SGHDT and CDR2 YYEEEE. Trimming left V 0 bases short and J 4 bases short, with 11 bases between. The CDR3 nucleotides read TGTGCCAGCAGCTTGGGACAGCTGGGATACGAGCAGTACTTC. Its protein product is CASSLGQLGYEQYF.